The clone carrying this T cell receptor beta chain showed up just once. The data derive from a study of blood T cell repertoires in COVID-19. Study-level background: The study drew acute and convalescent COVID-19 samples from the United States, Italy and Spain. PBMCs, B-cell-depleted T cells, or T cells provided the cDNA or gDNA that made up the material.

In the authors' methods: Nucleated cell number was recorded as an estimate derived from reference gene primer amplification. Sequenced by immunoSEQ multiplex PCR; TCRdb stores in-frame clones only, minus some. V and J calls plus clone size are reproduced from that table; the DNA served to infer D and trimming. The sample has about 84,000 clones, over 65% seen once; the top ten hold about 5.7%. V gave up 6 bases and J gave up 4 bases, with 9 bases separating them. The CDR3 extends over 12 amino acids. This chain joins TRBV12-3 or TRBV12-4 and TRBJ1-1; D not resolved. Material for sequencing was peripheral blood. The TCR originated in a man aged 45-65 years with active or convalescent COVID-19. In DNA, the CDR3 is TGTGCCAGCAGCCATGTCCCCACTGAAGCTTTCTTT. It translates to CASSHVPTEAFF.